These 29 T cell receptor beta chains came from one sample sequenced in a study of glioma-infiltrating T cells. Amplification of TCR alpha and beta CDR3 regions from RNA used iRepertoire nested multiplex PCR. TCRdb re-analysed the multiplex PCR reads in MiXCR, keeping a single row per CDR3 protein. The table lists over 140,000 distinct CDR3 sequences, around 42% of them singletons. The sample was glioma tissue, nonneoplastic brain tissue, or PBMCs (not recorded which). These TCRs come from a human donor with low-grade glioma or glioblastoma, undergoing nonglioma brain surgery, or in good health (not recorded which).

V usage is TRBV27 and J usage is TRBJ2-7, with 9 nucleotides matching TRBD2. Germline lookup yields CDR1 MNHEY and CDR2 SMNVEV (reference sequence). V gave up 3 bases and J gave up 4 bases; unmatched junction bases: 4. CDR3 length equals 14 residues. CDR3 in DNA: TGTGCCAGCAGTTTTAGCGGGGGCCCGTACGAGCAGTACTTC. Translated, it gives CASSFSGGPYEQYF.

The chain is built from TRBV4-2 and TRBJ2-3; 7 bases agree with TRBD2. From germline, CDR1 is LGHNA and CDR2 YNFKEQ. V dropped 0 bases and J dropped 2; count of bases not matched to a gene: 8. The CDR3 consists of 17 residues. Written as DNA, the CDR3 is TGTGCCAGCAGCCAAGATCGGCAGCGGGGTAACACAGATACGCAGTATTTT. Its protein is CASSQDRQRGNTDTQYF.

Note on this clonotype: The germline gene is not matched at one end of the junction; a read error may be the cause. The chain combines TRBV5-5 with TRBJ2-1; 12 bases fit TRBD2. This CDR3 region has 13 residues. The germline V gene has CDR1 SGHKS and CDR2 YYEKEE (reference sequence). The CDR3 DNA reads as TGTGCCCGCAGAGTGACTAGCGGGGGACAACCGGTTTTC. Encoded protein: CARRVTSGGQPVF.

This clonotype has more than one count but fewer than ten. The chain carries TRBV11-2 and TRBJ2-3; no clear D. The V and J ends lost 2 bases and 2 bases respectively, with 8 bases between them. CDR1 and CDR2 (germline): SGHAT, FQNNGV. CDR3 length: 14 amino acids. CDR3 protein: CASSLQISTDTQYF. CDR3 DNA: TGTGCCAGCAGCTTACAGATCTCCACAGATACGCAGTATTTT. The full variable domain, its missing parts supplied by reference TRBV11-2 and TRBJ2-3, is EAGVAQSPRYKIIEKRQSVAFWCNPISGHATLYWYQQILGQGPKLLIQFQNNGVVDDSQLPKDRFSAERLKGVDSTLKIQPAKLEDSAVYLCASSLQISTDTQYFGPGTRLTVL.

This clonotype was found a few times. The V gene is TRBV10-3, the J gene TRBJ1-5, with D perhaps matching TRBD1 (6 bases). V was pared by 5 bases and J by 1 base, with 9 bases between. This CDR3 comprises 14 residues. Per germline, CDR1 ENHRY and CDR2 SYGVKD. This CDR3 is CAISTGQSNQPQHF. The DNA of the CDR3 is TGTGCCATCAGTACCGGACAGAGCAATCAGCCCCAGCATTTT.

This clonotype was counted only a few times. The chain uses TRBV11-2 and TRBJ1-1; D uncertain. CDR3 length: 15 residues. The V and J ends lost 5 bases and 5 bases respectively, with 18 bases between them. The germline CDR1 and CDR2 sequences are SGHAT and FQNNGV. CDR3 sequence reads: CASSPAQLLGTEAFF. The CDR3 DNA reads TGTGCCAGCAGCCCGGCTCAGCTTTTGGGGACTGAAGCTTTCTTT.

Turning to this clonotype: Being one base from a much bigger clone, this may be a read error. The chain couples TRBV27 to TRBJ2-3; 7 nucleotides match TRBD2. Germline V CDR1 and CDR2: MNHEY, SMNVEV (reference sequence). The CDR3 extends over 14 amino acids. V was pared by 9 bases and J by 5 bases, with 11 bases of the junction left unmatched. CDR3: CARSLRTRIDTQYF. The DNA for the CDR3 is TGTGCCAGAAGTCTACGGACTAGGATAGATACGCAGTATTTT.

The chain is built from TRBV5-5 and TRBJ1-1, with D unclear. Trimming pared 4 bases from V and 1 base from J, leaving 8 bases between. The CDR3 totals 13 residues. Per germline, CDR1 SGHKS and CDR2 YYEKEE (reference sequence). CDR3 sequence (DNA): TGTGCCAGCAGCCCCCGTAGGAACACTGAAGCTTTCTTT. Translated, it gives CASSPRRNTEAFF.

This clonotype was counted ten times or more. The V call is TRBV6-6, the J call TRBJ2-3; 12 bases line up with TRBD2. After removal of 0 bases from V and 3 bases from J, the junction contained 1 base not matched to a gene. Germline V gives CDR1 MNHNY, CDR2 SVGAGI (reference sequence). The CDR3 runs 16 residues. In DNA form, the CDR3 reads TGTGCCAGCAGTTACTCTACTAGCGGGAGGACAGATACGCAGTATTTT. As protein: CASSYSTSGRTDTQYF.

The CDR3 protein is CASSPDGTNNEQFF. The CDR3 nucleotides are TGTGCCAGCAGCCCCGACGGGACCAACAATGAGCAGTTCTTC. The chain has TRBV6-5 and TRBJ2-1; either TRBD1 or TRBD2 may supply D (5 bases each). Trimming removed 6 bases at V and 5 bases at J, with 14 bases between. Germline V gene sequence: CDR1 MNHEY, CDR2 SVGAGI. CDR3 length: 14 residues.

The chain has TRBV6-2 or TRBV6-3 and TRBJ1-1; possibly TRBD1 for D (6 bases). V dropped 5 bases and J dropped 3 bases, with 19 bases sitting between them. CDR1 is MNHEY, CDR2 SVGEGT, per germline. The CDR3 has 16 residues. The CDR3 loop reads CASSMMWRGKYTEAFF. The CDR3 nucleotides read TGTGCCAGCAGTATGATGTGGAGGGGGAAATACACTGAAGCTTTCTTT.

CDR3 sequence (DNA): TGCAGTGCTAGAGATTGGAGGGGAGAAGAGACCCAGTACTTC. It specifies CSARDWRGEETQYF. The chain links TRBV20-1 to TRBJ2-5; tentative D call: TRBD2 (6 bases). CDR1 DFQATT and CDR2 SNEGSKA come from the germline V gene (reference sequence). The V end was cut by 0 bases, the J end by 3 bases, with 11 bases between. There are 14 residues in the CDR3.

This sequence joins TRBV2 and TRBJ1-6, with D possibly TRBD1 on 6 matching bases. The length of the CDR3 is 15 residues. The V gene's germline CDR1 is SNHLY and CDR2 FYNNEI. Trimming left V 7 bases short and J 7 bases short, with 17 bases between. The chain's CDR3 is CASTRQATQNSPLHF. In DNA form, the CDR3 reads TGTGCCAGCACAAGACAGGCGACTCAGAATTCACCCCTCCACTTT.

This clonotype showed up just a few times. The chain is built from TRBV20-1 and TRBJ2-3, with D possibly being TRBD1 or TRBD2 (5 bases each). V shed 0 bases and J shed 1 base, with 14 bases lying between them. The CDR3 sequence is 16 residues long. Germline V gene lookup returns CDR1 DFQATT and CDR2 SNEGSKA (reference sequence). CDR3 amino acids: CSARDRGVVGTDTQYF. The DNA of the CDR3 is TGCAGTGCTAGAGATCGAGGGGTCGTCGGCACAGATACGCAGTATTTT.

The chain employs TRBV27 and TRBJ1-2, with D possibly TRBD1 on 5 matching bases. The germline V gene encodes CDR1 MNHEY and CDR2 SMNVEV (reference sequence). The germline V and J ends were trimmed by 5 bases and 8 bases, with 15 bases remaining between them. CDR3 length equals 13 residues. The DNA of the CDR3 is TGTGCCAGCAGTCCCGGTATGAGGGGAGGCTACACCTTC. Translated: CASSPGMRGGYTF.

This chain connects TRBV7-6 to TRBJ1-1; D is perhaps TRBD1 (5 bases). CDR1 is SGHVS and CDR2 is FNYEAQ in the germline V gene. The CDR3 has 14 amino acids. V dropped 6 bases and J dropped 4 bases, with 15 bases sitting between them. The CDR3 region is CASSPGQGGTEAFF. In DNA, the CDR3 is TGTGCCAGCAGTCCGGGCCAGGGAGGCACTGAAGCTTTCTTT.

The gene calls are TRBV7-2 and TRBJ1-1, with unresolved D. The V and J ends lost 8 bases and 4 bases respectively, with 14 bases between them. The CDR3 sequence is 13 residues long. From germline, CDR1 is SGHTA and CDR2 FQGNSA. The CDR3, as DNA: TGTGCCAGCCGCCTCAGGCTTAGCACTGAAGCTTTCTTT. This encodes CASRLRLSTEAFF.

Remarks on this clonotype: One base away lies a much larger clone, so this may be a sequencing read error. This rearrangement joins TRBV6-9 to TRBJ2-3; 8 nucleotides match TRBD2. Germline V gene lookup returns CDR1 MNHGY and CDR2 SVAAGI. This CDR3 has 14 residues. This chain's CDR3 is CASSSSGGTDTHYF. The CDR3 nucleotides are TGTGCCAGCAGTTCCAGCGGGGGAACAGATACGCATTATTTT.

The chain joins TRBV6-1 to TRBJ1-5; no definite D call. V was clipped by 6 bases and J by 11 bases, with 11 bases between them. This CDR3 is 11 amino acids long. Looked up from germline, CDR1 is MNHNS and CDR2 is SASEGT. CDR3 bases: TGTGCCAGCAGCAACTCAATAGCCCAGCATTTT. Translated, it gives CASSNSIAQHF.

This clonotype was counted between two and nine times. The rearrangement joins TRBV10-3 to TRBJ2-7; a possible D gene is TRBD1 (6 bases). The CDR3 consists of 14 residues. Per the germline V gene, CDR1 is ENHRY and CDR2 is SYGVKD. Deletions cut 2 bases from V and 1 base from J, with 9 bases between. The CDR3 spells CAISEQTGSYEQYF. DNA of the CDR3: TGTGCCATCAGTGAGCAGACAGGTTCCTACGAGCAGTACTTC.

The chain has TRBV6-1 and TRBJ2-7, with 8 bases aligning to TRBD1. The CDR3 runs to 15 residues. Germline V gene lookup returns CDR1 MNHNS and CDR2 SASEGT. V dropped 5 bases and J dropped 0; count of bases not matched to a gene: 6. CDR3 loop: CASSPTGVGSYEQYF. Here the CDR3 DNA reads TGTGCCAGCAGTCCGACAGGGGTGGGCTCCTACGAGCAGTACTTC.

The chain recombines TRBV4-1 with TRBJ2-7; the match to TRBD1 covers 9 bases. V shed 3 bases and J 9 bases; nucleotides not matched to a gene: 15. The V gene's germline CDR1 is MGHRA and CDR2 YSYEKL. This CDR3 spans 16 amino acids. The CDR3 loop reads CASSQAPGTGLIGQYF. CDR3 sequence (DNA): TGCGCCAGCAGCCAGGCACCCGGGACAGGGCTAATTGGGCAGTACTTC.

The rearrangement joins TRBV7-3 to TRBJ2-7; 10 bases align to TRBD1. CDR1 is SGHTA, CDR2 FQGTGA, per germline. The CDR3 runs to 13 residues. Trimming at V came to 3 bases and at J to 7 bases, leaving 3 bases not matched to a gene. Here the CDR3 DNA reads TGTGCCAGCAGCTTCGGGACAGGGGCGGAGCAGTACTTC. Translated, it gives CASSFGTGAEQYF.

This clonotype was detected a few times. V and J are TRBV20-1 and TRBJ2-7; 11 bases line up with TRBD1. Germline CDR1 is DFQATT and CDR2 is SNEGSKA (reference sequence). The CDR3 loop spans 13 amino acids. V lost 5 bases and J lost 6; bases outside the gene matches: 6. CDR3 amino acids: CSARDRGFGEQYF. CDR3 nucleotides: TGCAGTGCTCGGGACAGGGGGTTTGGCGAGCAGTACTTC.

This clonotype was detected a few times. The chain is built from TRBV20-1 and TRBJ2-7; 7 bases are a match to TRBD2. After removal of 1 base from V and 0 bases from J, the junction contained 3 bases not matched to a gene. Per germline, CDR1 DFQATT and CDR2 SNEGSKA (reference sequence). The CDR3 contains 14 residues. The CDR3 region is CSARGRESSYEQYF. The CDR3 nucleotides read TGCAGTGCTAGAGGGCGGGAGAGCTCCTACGAGCAGTACTTC.

The chain is built from TRBV2 and TRBJ2-1; possibly TRBD1 for D (6 bases). Germline assignment: CDR1 SNHLY and CDR2 FYNNEI. The CDR3 totals 12 residues. Trimming took off 6 bases at V and 10 bases at J, with 13 bases between the two ends. The CDR3 DNA reads TGTGCCAGCAGCTACAGGGTTTTGGAGCAGTTCTTC. This gives the protein CASSYRVLEQFF.

About this clonotype: Compared with germline, one end of the junction differs, possibly owing to a read error. The chain recombines TRBV5-5 with TRBJ2-3, with D possibly being TRBD2 (5 bases). This CDR3 is built from 15 residues. Germline V lookup: CDR1 SGHKS, CDR2 YYEKEE (reference sequence). The CDR3 DNA reads as TGTGCCCGCAGCTTGGTGGCGGGCGAGCGCAATACGCAGTATTTT. Protein product: CARSLVAGERNTQYF. Supplemented by reference TRBV5-5 and TRBJ2-3, the full variable domain reads DAGVTQSPTHLIKTRGQQVTLRCSPISGHKSVSWYQQVLGQGPQFIFQYYEKEERGRGNFPDRFSARQFPNYSSELNVNALLLGDSALYLCARSLVAGERNTQYFGPGTRLTVL.

The V gene is TRBV6-2 or TRBV6-3, the J gene TRBJ2-1, with D tentatively TRBD1 (5 bases). Germline V gene sequence: CDR1 MNHEY, CDR2 SVGEGT. This CDR3 comprises 15 residues. With 9 bases removed from V and 7 bases from J, the gap between germline ends came to 22 bases. The CDR3, as DNA: TGTGCCAGAAGCTCCGCCCAGGGATTCTATAATGAGCAGTTCTTC. Protein sequence: CARSSAQGFYNEQFF.

Concerning this clonotype itself: A read error may account for a junction end that differs from germline. The chain joins TRBV3-1 to TRBJ1-1; D remains ambiguous. Germline CDR1 and CDR2: LGHDT and YNNKEL (reference sequence). There are 14 residues in the CDR3. The CDR3 sequence is CASSEDGVNTEAFF. Written as DNA, the CDR3 is TGTGCCAGCAGCGAAGATGGTGTGAACACTGAAGCTTTCTTT.